What follows are 3 T cell receptor beta chains derived from one specimen sequenced in a study of T cells in localized non-small cell lung cancer. TCRdb keeps only in-frame clones here, not all; method: immunoSEQ multiplex PCR. The data show approximately 41,000 clones, more than 85% seen once. The specimen was peripheral blood, collected before any cancer treatment. These receptors originate from a woman aged 18 to 50 with stage III lung adenocarcinoma.

This chain joins TRBV14 and TRBJ2-1; TRBD2 might be the D (5 bases). The CDR3 extends over 16 amino acids. V was cut by 3 bases and J by 0 bases, with 12 bases left in between. From germline, CDR1 is SGHDN and CDR2 FVKESK. CDR3: CASSQTTTSSYNEQFF. The CDR3 DNA is TGTGCCAGCAGCCAGACTACCACCAGCTCCTACAATGAGCAGTTCTTC.

V and J are TRBV2 and TRBJ1-2, with D tentatively TRBD1 (5 bases). Between the trimmed V and J ends, which lost 6 bases and 8 bases, there was a span of 19 bases. This CDR3 is built from 14 residues. The germline V gene has CDR1 SNHLY and CDR2 FYNNEI. DNA for the CDR3: TGTGCCAGCAGGGTCTCGGGGGTTTTCAGCGGCTACACCTTC. This gives the protein CASRVSGVFSGYTF.

The J gene is TRBJ2-3, the V gene TRBV19, with D uncertain. The CDR3 covers 11 residues. Trimming pared 8 bases from V and 0 bases from J, leaving 3 bases between. Germline V gives CDR1 LNHDA, CDR2 SQIVND (reference sequence). CDR3 nucleotides: TGTGCCAGTGGAAGCACAGATACGCAGTATTTT. It translates to CASGSTDTQYF.